This TCR beta chain was retrieved from a study of control samples from healthy donors and cancer patients. The germline V and J ends were trimmed by 5 bases and 2 bases, with 13 bases remaining between them. Per germline, CDR1 SGHAT and CDR2 FQNNGV. This CDR3 is 14 amino acids long. Only in-frame clones appear in the TCRdb table, and some are missing; sequencing was by immunoSEQ multiplex PCR. The table includes around 140,000 clones, 92% detected once. The receptor was isolated from a man between 18 and 29 years old in good health. V and J are TRBV11-2 and TRBJ2-7; D may be TRBD2 (6 bases). Sequenced: blood. CDR3 nucleotide sequence: TGTGCCAGCAGCGCTAGACTAGATGCCTACGAGCAGTACTTC. Protein product: CASSARLDAYEQYF. The full variable domain, its missing parts supplied by reference TRBV11-2 and TRBJ2-7, is EAGVAQSPRYKIIEKRQSVAFWCNPISGHATLYWYQQILGQGPKLLIQFQNNGVVDDSQLPKDRFSAERLKGVDSTLKIQPAKLEDSAVYLCASSARLDAYEQYFGPGTRLTVT.